This T cell receptor beta chain comes out of a study of blood T cell repertoires in COVID-19. Sequenced by immunoSEQ multiplex PCR; TCRdb stores in-frame clones only, minus some. The sample consists of 95,000 to 150,000 clones, approximately 74% of them appearing once. The germline V gene encodes CDR1 MNHEY and CDR2 SVGAGI. The CDR3 length is 14 residues. The V segment lost 6 bases and the J segment 4 bases; nucleotides outside the gene matches: 3. V usage is TRBV6-5 and J usage is TRBJ1-6, with 7 bases matching TRBD1. The origin of this receptor is an older man with COVID-19, enrolled during active disease. The material sequenced was peripheral blood. CDR3 DNA sequence: TGTGCCAGCAGCCGGGACAGATATAATTCACCCCTCCACTTT. This translates into CASSRDRYNSPLHF.